Included here is one TCR beta chain sequence, with context. Its antigen is as yet unknown. The data stem from a study of cytomegalovirus exposure and HLA in healthy donors. Study results and limitations: Follow-up analysis later connected one missense variant in DCLRE1C with trimming of TCR beta V- and J-genes. The authors listed roughly 150 TCR beta chains as cytomegalovirus-associated. In vitro data verified a few CMV-associated chains as specific for CMV antigens.

Germline CDR1 is LNHDA and CDR2 is SQIVND (reference sequence). This CDR3 spans 15 amino acids. The junction had 3 bases not matched to a gene; V was cut back by 5 bases and J by 3 bases. Primers: 60 Vbeta forward and 13 Jbeta reverse. Using immunoSEQ multiplex PCR, the repertoire was profiled, and TCRdb retains in-frame clones only, with some absent. The data show around 100,000 clones, 60% to 80% seen once. This receptor was obtained from a man aged 45-65 years in good health and CMV-seropositive. Specimen: PBMCs. The rearrangement uses TRBV19 and TRBJ2-1; TRBD1 matches 11 bases. CDR3 sequence: CASSPDRGLYNEQFF. The CDR3 region has the DNA TGTGCCAGTAGTCCGGACAGGGGGCTCTACAATGAGCAGTTCTTC.